What follows are 13 T cell receptor beta chains derived from one specimen sequenced in a study of T-cell reconstitution after alpha-beta-depleted transplantation in children (dated by TCRdb to the mid-2010s). Explained via the paper, the treatment or condition label denotes: allogeneic hematopoietic cell transplantation with graft depleted of TCRalphabeta T cells and CD19 B cells. Library generation was performed with PCR. Sequencing was performed on an Illumina HiSeq 2500. TCR libraries were prepared with molecular barcoding, using unique molecular identifiers to normalize TCRbeta repertoire quantification. The raw public reads went through TCRdb reprocessing: fastp at Q25, MiXCR clone calling, in-frame beta chains kept. Each entry is one CDR3 protein sequence, shown with its most common DNA and genes. The sample has 450,000 to 700,000 distinct CDR3 sequences on record, roughly 30% of them singletons. The ten largest clones take up approximately 39% of the sample.

Material: PBMCs, obtained before TCRalphabeta/CD19-depleted stem cell transplant. The receptor set was obtained from a boy in the first two years of life with Wiskott-Aldrich syndrome, due to receive a stem cell transplant.

The CDR3: CASRAAGVSQQYF. CDR3 nucleotide sequence: TGTGCCAGCAGGGCGGCGGGAGTGTCGCAACAGTACTTC. V gene TRBV27 combines with J gene TRBJ2-7, with TRBD2 matching over 7 bases. With V trimmed by 6 bases and J by 10 bases, 12 bases remained unmatched. This CDR3 comprises 13 residues. Germline V lookup: CDR1 MNHEY, CDR2 SMNVEV (reference sequence).

The chain couples TRBV5-1 to TRBJ1-2; TRBD1 might be the D (6 bases). Looked up from germline, CDR1 is SGHRS and CDR2 is YFSETQ. The CDR3 has 14 residues. V was clipped by 0 bases and J by 4 bases, with 10 bases between them. CDR3 sequence reads: CASSLEDRGYGYTF. CDR3 bases: TGCGCCAGCAGCTTGGAGGACAGAGGCTATGGCTACACCTTC.

The chain employs TRBV29-1 and TRBJ1-1; no definite D call. Trimming pared 7 bases from V and 7 bases from J, leaving 10 bases between. The germline V gene has CDR1 SQVTM and CDR2 ANQGSEA. CDR3 length: 10 residues. The CDR3 DNA reads TGCAGCGATGATCCGATTGAAGCTTTCTTT. Translated: CSDDPIEAFF.

In its sample, this clonotype was seen a few times. The chain combines TRBV5-1 with TRBJ1-1; no definite D call. The germline CDR1 and CDR2 sequences are SGHRS and YFSETQ. There are 15 residues in the CDR3. V lost 4 bases, J lost 1 base, and 14 bases lay in between. CDR3 nucleotide sequence: TGCGCCAGCAGCCCAAAACAGAACGCGAACACTGAAGCTTTCTTT. Translation gives CASSPKQNANTEAFF. Supplemented by reference TRBV5-1 and TRBJ1-1, the full variable domain reads KAGVTQTPRYLIKTRGQQVTLSCSPISGHRSVSWYQQTPGQGLQFLFEYFSETQRNKGNFPGRFSGRQFSNSRSEMNVSTLELGDSALYLCASSPKQNANTEAFFGQGTRLTVV.

This clonotype occurred a few times. In DNA form, the CDR3 reads TGTGCCAGCAGTCAGTTTGGTGAGCAGTTCTTC. Amino acids: CASSQFGEQFF. The chain carries TRBV12-3 or TRBV12-4 and TRBJ2-1, with D unresolved. V shed 5 bases and J shed 9 bases, with 8 bases lying between them. The CDR3 is made up of 11 amino acids.

This chain uses TRBV6-1 with TRBJ1-2, with D possibly TRBD1 on 6 matching bases. V lost 5 bases and J lost 6, with 13 bases in between. CDR1 is MNHNS, CDR2 SASEGT, per germline. The CDR3 has 13 residues. This CDR3 reads CASSPWTVDGYTF. The CDR3 DNA reads as TGTGCCAGCAGTCCATGGACAGTCGATGGCTACACCTTC.

This clonotype has just a few counts. The V call is TRBV11-2, the J call TRBJ1-4; TRBD1 aligns across 9 bases. V gave up 2 bases and J gave up 8 bases; unmatched junction bases: 6. CDR3 size: 15 residues. CDR1 and CDR2 (germline): SGHAT, FQNNGV. CDR3 sequence (DNA): TGTGCCAGCAGCTTATGGGGACAGGGTGGAGAAAAACTGTTTTTT. This codes for CASSLWGQGGEKLFF.

In DNA, the CDR3 is TGCGCCAGCAGCTTGGCTCAGGCGAAGAACACTGAAGCTTTCTTT. Amino acids: CASSLAQAKNTEAFF. The rearrangement joins TRBV5-1 to TRBJ1-1; D not certain. Germline V gene sequence: CDR1 SGHRS, CDR2 YFSETQ. V was trimmed by 0 bases and J by 1 base, leaving 10 bases between them. This CDR3 has 15 residues.

This clonotype has only a few counts. This rearrangement joins TRBV5-1 to TRBJ2-5; D assignment may be TRBD1 or TRBD2 (6 bases each). Deletions cut 4 bases from V and 6 bases from J, with 25 bases between. The V gene's germline CDR1 is SGHRS and CDR2 YFSETQ. This CDR3 comprises 17 residues. CDR3 DNA: TGCGCCAGCAGCCTCCTAGTACAGGGAGGTTGGCAAAAGACCCAGTACTTC. It specifies CASSLLVQGGWQKTQYF.

This clonotype turned up a few times. The chain is built from TRBV7-9 and TRBJ1-5; D may be TRBD1 (6 bases). V lost 5 bases and J 8 bases, leaving 16 bases between the germline ends. The CDR3 extends over 14 amino acids. CDR1 is SEHNR, CDR2 FQNEAQ, per germline (reference sequence). The CDR3 spells CASSPEYRDEPQHF. Here the CDR3 DNA reads TGTGCCAGCAGCCCCGAGTACAGGGATGAGCCCCAGCATTTT.

The V gene is TRBV7-9, the J gene TRBJ2-1, with D uncertain. V was clipped by 3 bases and J by 3 bases, with 18 bases between them. In germline, CDR1 is SEHNR, CDR2 FQNEAQ (reference sequence). CDR3 length: 17 amino acids. CDR3 coding DNA: TGTGCCAGCAGCTTGGTGGTTGCCCGGGTAGTCTACAATGAGCAGTTCTTC. Protein: CASSLVVARVVYNEQFF. Complete variable domain (other parts from reference TRBV7-9 and TRBJ2-1): DTGVSQNPRHKITKRGQNVTFRCDPISEHNRLYWYRQTLGQGPEFLTYFQNEAQLEKSRLLSDRFSAERPKGSFSTLEIQRTEQGDSAMYLCASSLVVARVVYNEQFFGPGTRLTVL.

J is TRBJ1-2 and V is TRBV12-3 or TRBV12-4; TRBD1 is a possible D gene (6 bases). V was trimmed by 2 bases and J by 6 bases, leaving 16 bases between them. The CDR3 length is 15 residues. CDR3 in amino acids: CASSLQVGGGDGYTF. The DNA of the CDR3 is TGTGCCAGCAGTTTACAGGTCGGGGGCGGAGATGGCTACACCTTC.

The CDR3 DNA is TGTGCCAGCAGAGCGGGAGGGTATGGTGAGCAGTTCTTC. Residues: CASRAGGYGEQFF. The chain has TRBV25-1 and TRBJ2-1; 10 nucleotides agree with TRBD2. This CDR3 has 13 residues. Germline assignment: CDR1 MGHDK and CDR2 SYGVNS. V lost 6 bases to trimming and J lost 9 bases; unmatched junction nucleotides: 5.